This is a list of T cell receptor beta chains from one sample in a study of response to subunit inactivated influenza vaccine. MiXCR, run by TCRdb on the RT-PCR reads, gives a single entry per CDR3 protein. This table holds around 750,000 distinct CDR3 sequences, over 20% found once. This sample comprised PBMCs from blood, obtained about 5 days after vaccination. Source of these receptors: a man aged 50 to 59 who received an inactivated influenza vaccine. Both conserved end residues are part of each CDR3. D genes are given only for firm matches. The size field is filled for only some rows; it gives once, few, many or a size class.

V gene: TRBV7-9; J gene: TRBJ2-1; clone size: few; D gene: NA; CDR3 DNA: TGTGCCAGCAGCTTAGATACAGGGTGGTTCTTC; CDR3 protein: CASSLDTGWFF
V gene: TRBV7-9; J gene: TRBJ2-1; clone size: NA; D gene: TRBD2; CDR3 DNA: TGTGCCAGCAGCGCCCCTGGACTAGCGGGAGGGAATGAGCAGTTCTTC; CDR3 protein: CASSAPGLAGGNEQFF
V gene: TRBV12-3/TRBV12-4; J gene: TRBJ2-1; clone size: NA; D gene: TRBD1; CDR3 DNA: TGTGCCAGCAGTTTAAGACAGGGGAACTCTGAGCAGTTCTTC; CDR3 protein: CASSLRQGNSEQFF
V gene: TRBV11-2; J gene: TRBJ2-1; clone size: few; D gene: NA; CDR3 DNA: TGTGCCAGCAGCTTAGGGACTCTTCGGGGAGAGCAGTTCTTC; CDR3 protein: CASSLGTLRGEQFF
V gene: TRBV10-3; J gene: TRBJ2-1; clone size: many; D gene: NA; CDR3 DNA: TGTGCCATCAGTGAGTCCGGGGGATGGGGGCACAATGAGCAGTTCTTC; CDR3 protein: CAISESGGWGHNEQFF
V gene: TRBV20-1; J gene: TRBJ2-7; clone size: many; D gene: NA; CDR3 DNA: TGCAGTGCAGGGGCCGCCGATATCTACGAGCAGTACTTC; CDR3 protein: CSAGAADIYEQYF
V gene: TRBV12-3/TRBV12-4; J gene: TRBJ2-7; clone size: NA; D gene: TRBD2; CDR3 DNA: TGTGCCAGCAGGTCTAGCGGGGGGCCCTACGAGCAGTACTTC; CDR3 protein: CASRSSGGPYEQYF
V gene: TRBV6-5; J gene: TRBJ2-7; clone size: NA; D gene: NA; CDR3 DNA: TGTGCCAGCAGTTACTTGCGCAACGGGTACTACGAGCAGTACTTC; CDR3 protein: CASSYLRNGYYEQYF
V gene: TRBV20-1; J gene: TRBJ2-1; clone size: few; D gene: TRBD1; CDR3 DNA: TGCAGTGCTAGAGATGGGGACAGGGGTTTGGTTGAGCAGTTCTTC; CDR3 protein: CSARDGDRGLVEQFF
V gene: TRBV5-1; J gene: TRBJ2-7; clone size: few; D gene: TRBD1; CDR3 DNA: TGCGCCAGCAGCTTAGTAGGAGACAGGGACTACGAGCAGTACTTC; CDR3 protein: CASSLVGDRDYEQYF
V gene: TRBV5-1; J gene: TRBJ1-2; clone size: NA; D gene: NA; CDR3 DNA: TGCGCCAGCAGCTTGGACAGTTTGAACTATGGCTACACCTTC; CDR3 protein: CASSLDSLNYGYTF
V gene: TRBV12-3/TRBV12-4; J gene: TRBJ1-1; clone size: NA; D gene: NA; CDR3 DNA: TGTGCCAGCAGTTTAAGATTGGGGGTAGGGGGTGAAGCTTTCTTT; CDR3 protein: CASSLRLGVGGEAFF
V gene: TRBV18; J gene: TRBJ1-1; clone size: few; D gene: NA; CDR3 DNA: TGTGCCAGCTCACCACCGGGACGGATGAACACTGAAGCTTTCTTT; CDR3 protein: CASSPPGRMNTEAFF
V gene: TRBV6-5; J gene: TRBJ1-4; clone size: few; D gene: NA; CDR3 DNA: TGTGCCAGCAGTTACATAGGACAAATAGAAAAACTGTTTTTT; CDR3 protein: CASSYIGQIEKLFF
V gene: TRBV6-2/TRBV6-3; J gene: TRBJ1-1; clone size: NA; D gene: NA; CDR3 DNA: TGTGCCAGCAGACAGGACCCAAGCACTGAAGCTTTCTTT; CDR3 protein: CASRQDPSTEAFF
V gene: TRBV20-1; J gene: TRBJ2-7; clone size: NA; D gene: NA; CDR3 DNA: TGCAGTGCTCCTCGGGACGCAGGGTCCTACGAGCAGTACTTC; CDR3 protein: CSAPRDAGSYEQYF
V gene: TRBV2; J gene: TRBJ2-1; clone size: NA; D gene: NA; CDR3 DNA: TGTGCCAGCAGTGAAGAGAGTAGCTCCTACAATGAGCAGTTCTTC; CDR3 protein: CASSEESSSYNEQFF
V gene: TRBV29-1; J gene: TRBJ2-7; clone size: few; D gene: TRBD1; CDR3 DNA: TGCAGCGTTGGGACAGGGAGGCACGAGCAGTACTTC; CDR3 protein: CSVGTGRHEQYF
V gene: TRBV6-2/TRBV6-3; J gene: TRBJ2-3; clone size: NA; D gene: NA; CDR3 DNA: TGTGCCAGCAAGATACAGGACATCACAGATACGCAGTATTTT; CDR3 protein: CASKIQDITDTQYF
V gene: TRBV25-1; J gene: TRBJ1-6; clone size: many; D gene: NA; CDR3 DNA: TGTGCCAGCAGTGGAGACAGGTATTCACCCCTCCACTTT; CDR3 protein: CASSGDRYSPLHF
V gene: TRBV29-1; J gene: TRBJ2-2; clone size: many; D gene: NA; CDR3 DNA: TGCAGCGTTGTGCTCTTAGCGAGCACCGGGGAGCTGTTTTTT; CDR3 protein: CSVVLLASTGELFF
V gene: TRBV5-6; J gene: TRBJ2-3; clone size: NA; D gene: TRBD2; CDR3 DNA: TGTGCCAGCAGCCAAAGACTAGCGGGGAGCACAGATACGCAGTATTTT; CDR3 protein: CASSQRLAGSTDTQYF
V gene: TRBV6-2/TRBV6-3; J gene: TRBJ1-5; clone size: few; D gene: TRBD1; CDR3 DNA: TGTGCCAGCAGTTACGGGTGGGGGACAGGGGGCAATCAGCCCCAGCATTTT; CDR3 protein: CASSYGWGTGGNQPQHF
V gene: TRBV11-2; J gene: TRBJ2-7; clone size: NA; D gene: NA; CDR3 DNA: TGTGCCAGCAGCCTCCTCGCAATAACTCACCACGAGCAGTACTTC; CDR3 protein: CASSLLAITHHEQYF
V gene: TRBV29-1; J gene: TRBJ2-1; clone size: few; D gene: NA; CDR3 DNA: TGCAGCGTTGAAGCCCATGGGGGTGAACGTGAGCAGTTCTTC; CDR3 protein: CSVEAHGGEREQFF
V gene: TRBV6-2/TRBV6-3; J gene: TRBJ2-7; clone size: few; D gene: TRBD1; CDR3 DNA: TGTGCCAGCACCCTCCGGGACAGGGGCAACGAGCAGTACTTC; CDR3 protein: CASTLRDRGNEQYF
V gene: TRBV2; J gene: TRBJ2-6; clone size: few; D gene: NA; CDR3 DNA: TGTGCCAGCAGTCCCCTACACTCTGGGGCCAACGTCCTGACTTTC; CDR3 protein: CASSPLHSGANVLTF
V gene: TRBV6-2/TRBV6-3; J gene: TRBJ2-7; clone size: NA; D gene: TRBD2; CDR3 DNA: TGTGCCAGCAGAAACGCCGGTCCCGGGACTAGCGGGAGTAGCTACGAGCAGTACTTC; CDR3 protein: CASRNAGPGTSGSSYEQYF
V gene: TRBV29-1; J gene: TRBJ2-1; clone size: NA; D gene: NA; CDR3 DNA: TGCAGCGTTGGGACCCCGTTACACAATGAGCAGTTCTTC; CDR3 protein: CSVGTPLHNEQFF
V gene: TRBV15; J gene: TRBJ1-2; clone size: many; D gene: TRBD1; CDR3 DNA: TGTGCCACCAGCTCCCGGACAGGATCGGGCTACACCTTC; CDR3 protein: CATSSRTGSGYTF
V gene: TRBV6-1; J gene: TRBJ2-3; clone size: NA; D gene: NA; CDR3 DNA: TGTGCCAGCAGATACGCAGATACGCAGTATTTT; CDR3 protein: CASRYADTQYF
V gene: TRBV12-3/TRBV12-4; J gene: TRBJ2-5; clone size: many; D gene: NA; CDR3 DNA: TGTGCCAGCCGCCCTGAGGGACAAGAGACCCAGTACTTC; CDR3 protein: CASRPEGQETQYF
V gene: TRBV10-3; J gene: TRBJ1-1; clone size: NA; D gene: TRBD1; CDR3 DNA: TGTGCCACCGGACAGGGGCCGAACACTGAAGCTTTCTTT; CDR3 protein: CATGQGPNTEAFF
V gene: TRBV4-1; J gene: TRBJ2-7; clone size: once; D gene: TRBD2; CDR3 DNA: TGCGCCAGCAGCCAAGTACTAGCGGGGTTCCACGAGCAGTACTTC; CDR3 protein: CASSQVLAGFHEQYF
V gene: TRBV7-2; J gene: TRBJ2-2; clone size: NA; D gene: TRBD1; CDR3 DNA: TGTGCCAGCAGCCGCCGACAGGGGGCCATATCCGGGGAGCTGTTTTTT; CDR3 protein: CASSRRQGAISGELFF
V gene: TRBV7-3; J gene: TRBJ2-2; clone size: NA; D gene: NA; CDR3 DNA: TGTGCCAGCAGCTTGTCCCGGCGCGGGGAGCTGTTTTTT; CDR3 protein: CASSLSRRGELFF
V gene: TRBV5-6; J gene: TRBJ2-6; clone size: NA; D gene: NA; CDR3 DNA: TGTGCCAGCAGCATCACAGGGACTGGGGCCAACGTCCTGACTTTC; CDR3 protein: CASSITGTGANVLTF
V gene: TRBV5-4; J gene: TRBJ2-1; clone size: NA; D gene: TRBD2; CDR3 DNA: TGTGCCAGCAGCTCTAAGACTAGCTCGGATGAGCAGTTCTTC; CDR3 protein: CASSSKTSSDEQFF
V gene: TRBV7-9; J gene: TRBJ2-3; clone size: few; D gene: TRBD1; CDR3 DNA: TGTGCCAGCAGCTGGAGACAGGGGGGGGCAGATACGCAGTATTTT; CDR3 protein: CASSWRQGGADTQYF
V gene: TRBV20-1; J gene: TRBJ1-2; clone size: NA; D gene: NA; CDR3 DNA: TGCAGTGCTAGAGTGGGTGGCTACACCTTC; CDR3 protein: CSARVGGYTF
V gene: TRBV28; J gene: TRBJ2-7; clone size: NA; D gene: NA; CDR3 DNA: TGTGCCAGCAGTTTAAGTCCGGGCAGGGGCTCCTACGAGCAGTACTTC; CDR3 protein: CASSLSPGRGSYEQYF
V gene: TRBV12-3/TRBV12-4; J gene: TRBJ2-5; clone size: many; D gene: TRBD1; CDR3 DNA: TGTGCCAGCAGCCCGACAGGGGTCGGGACCCAGTACTTC; CDR3 protein: CASSPTGVGTQYF
V gene: TRBV6-4; J gene: TRBJ2-1; clone size: NA; D gene: NA; CDR3 DNA: TGTGCCAGCAGTGACTCGGGGAGGAGCTCCTACAATGAGCAGTTCTTC; CDR3 protein: CASSDSGRSSYNEQFF
V gene: TRBV20-1; J gene: TRBJ2-3; clone size: few; D gene: TRBD2; CDR3 DNA: TGCAGTGCTAGAGATCCCAGCGGGAGTATGGGAAGCACAGATACGCAGTATTTT; CDR3 protein: CSARDPSGSMGSTDTQYF
V gene: TRBV4-3; J gene: TRBJ2-7; clone size: few; D gene: TRBD1; CDR3 DNA: TGCGCCAGCAGCCAAGAATACTGGGACAGGAGCTCCTACGAGCAGTACTTC; CDR3 protein: CASSQEYWDRSSYEQYF
V gene: TRBV25-1; J gene: TRBJ2-6; clone size: NA; D gene: NA; CDR3 DNA: TGTGCCAGCAGTATCTCTGGGGCCAACGTCCTGACTTTC; CDR3 protein: CASSISGANVLTF